This T cell receptor (beta chain) was documented in a study of monozygotic twins with inflammatory bowel disease. CDR1 is SGHDN and CDR2 is FVKESK in the germline V gene. There are 13 residues in the CDR3. PCR of TCRalpha and TCRbeta cDNA was nested, with two rounds of 16 and 9 cycles. No DNA is given; TCRdb re-called the 5' RACE reads and lists each CDR3 protein once. The ten top clones account for roughly an eighth, within a sample of around 99,000 distinct CDR3 sequences. As to this clonotype: The antigen is not known.

Broader study findings: No detectable difference in repertoire similarity separated concordant from discordant twins, possibly as a result of limited power. Subtypes among T cells remained indistinguishable. Fewer clonotypes were shared with others by IBD patients than by healthy twins, especially with disease activity.

V and J are TRBV14 and TRBJ1-1; checking the TCRdb D call of TRBD1 is not possible without DNA. The sequenced sample consisted of blood. The TCR was taken from a human donor with ulcerative colitis or Crohn's disease, or a healthy co-twin of an affected twin (not recorded which). CDR3 sequence reads: CASSQAGGPRAFF.